A selection of T cell receptor beta chains follows, all from one sample in a study of blood T cell repertoires in COVID-19. Here immunoSEQ multiplex PCR was the method, and the copy in TCRdb shows in-frame clones only, minus some. The sample consists of fewer than 200,000 clones, 89% of them appearing once. Material for sequencing was peripheral blood. These receptors were taken from a man between 18 and 35 years old who had recovered from COVID-19. Both conserved end residues are part of each CDR3. Fields, in order: V gene, D gene, J gene, clone size, CDR3 protein, CDR3 DNA. The D gene is left open where the match is weak. Size tells how often a clone was seen (once, few, many) or the class of an expanded clone, and some rows leave it out.

TRBV7-8	-	TRBJ2-1	-	CASSLLRVEQFF	TGTGCCAGCAGCTTATTGCGGGTTGAGCAGTTCTTC
TRBV29-1	TRBD2	TRBJ2-1	-	CSVDGLAGEYEQFF	TGCAGCGTCGACGGACTAGCGGGCGAATATGAGCAGTTCTTC
TRBV5-5	-	TRBJ2-5	once	CASSSGLRGETQYF	TGTGCCAGCAGCTCGGGACTCAGAGGGGAGACCCAGTACTTC
TRBV7-7	-	TRBJ2-5	-	CASSLTVERQETQYF	TGTGCTAGCAGCTTAACTGTGGAGCGCCAAGAGACCCAGTACTTC
TRBV18	-	TRBJ1-3	-	CASSPFEGGLGNTIYF	TGTGCCAGCTCACCCTTTGAGGGGGGGCTAGGAAACACCATATATTTT
TRBV2	TRBD1	TRBJ2-5	-	CANGRDRGQETQYF	TGTGCCAACGGAAGGGACAGAGGACAAGAGACCCAGTACTTC
TRBV10-1	-	TRBJ1-6	-	CASSSTFNSPLHF	TGCGCCAGCAGTTCGACATTTAATTCACCCCTCCACTTT
TRBV4-1	-	TRBJ2-5	-	CASSPPVAGTQYF	TGCGCCAGCAGCCCCCCCGTCGCGGGGACCCAGTACTTC
TRBV9	-	TRBJ2-1	-	CASSVGGVPNNEQFF	TGTGCCAGCAGCGTAGGAGGCGTTCCAAACAATGAGCAGTTCTTC
TRBV27	TRBD1	TRBJ1-6	-	CASSSTGTVSPLHF	TGTGCCAGCAGTTCGACAGGGACTGTCTCACCCCTCCACTTT
TRBV6-4	-	TRBJ2-3	-	CASSETLEATDTQYF	TGTGCCAGCAGTGAAACACTCGAGGCGACAGATACGCAGTATTTT
TRBV10-3	TRBD1	TRBJ2-2	-	CAVSQGATGELFF	TGTGCCGTATCTCAGGGGGCCACCGGGGAGCTGTTTTTT
TRBV2	TRBD1	TRBJ1-5	-	CASRSLGTDSNQPQHF	TGTGCCAGCCGGTCGCTTGGGACAGATAGCAATCAGCCCCAGCATTTT
TRBV4-1	TRBD2	TRBJ2-3	-	CASSQDGTLAADGTQYF	TGCGCCAGCAGCCAAGATGGTACTCTAGCGGCAGATGGTACGCAGTATTTT
TRBV19	TRBD1	TRBJ1-1	-	CASSASGQANTEAFF	TGTGCCAGTAGTGCCTCGGGACAGGCGAACACTGAAGCTTTCTTT
TRBV5-6	-	TRBJ1-5	-	CASSPRGQPQHF	TGTGCCAGCAGTCCCAGGGGACAGCCCCAGCATTTT
TRBV7-2	-	TRBJ2-1	-	CASSSDPGFSGQFF	TGTGCCAGCAGCTCCGACCCGGGGTTTAGCGGGCAGTTCTTC